Listed below are T cell receptor beta chains from one sample, sequenced in a study of cytomegalovirus exposure and HLA in healthy donors. Generated by immunoSEQ multiplex PCR, the TCRdb table keeps only in-frame clones and is missing some. The sample contains about 160,000 clones, approximately 79% of which appear only once. The source material was PBMCs. These receptors were obtained from a middle-aged man in good health and CMV-seropositive. The CDR3 runs from the conserved cysteine through the conserved F or W. The order of the fields is CDR3 length, clone size, D gene, V gene, J gene, CDR3 DNA, CDR3 protein. The D gene is left open where the match is weak. Not every row has a clone size; where given, it reads once, few, many or a size class.

>14|NA|NA|TRBV13|TRBJ1-6
TGTGCCAGCAGCTTTTCGGCGGGTAATTCACCCCTCCACTTT
CASSFSAGNSPLHF
>16|NA|NA|TRBV9|TRBJ2-2
TGTGCCAGCAGCGTAGGGGCAGATCTCAACACCGGGGAGCTGTTTTTT
CASSVGADLNTGELFF
>15|NA|TRBD1|TRBV18|TRBJ1-1
TGTGCCAGCTCACCGGGGGACAGACTGAACACTGAAGCTTTCTTT
CASSPGDRLNTEAFF
>15|NA|TRBD2|TRBV7-9|TRBJ2-1
TGTGCCAGCAGCAGAAGAAGCGGGGGGGCTTATGAGCAGTTCTTC
CASSRRSGGAYEQFF
>12|few|TRBD1|TRBV10-2|TRBJ1-4
TGCGCCAGCAGCCTCGGGACAGGGGGCGTGTTTTTT
CASSLGTGGVFF
>13|few|NA|TRBV19|TRBJ1-5
TGTGCCAGTAGTGGGGGAGGTTATCAGCCCCAGCATTTT
CASSGGGYQPQHF
>14|NA|NA|TRBV7-2|TRBJ2-2
TGTGCCAGCAGCTTAGCGCACTCGAGCGGGGAGCTGTTTTTT
CASSLAHSSGELFF
>19|few|TRBD1|TRBV19|TRBJ2-6
TGTGCCAGTAGTACTGGGGTCGGGACAGGACGCTCTGGGGCCAACGTCCTGACTTTC
CASSTGVGTGRSGANVLTF
>15|NA|TRBD1|TRBV4-3|TRBJ1-1
TGCGCCAGCAGCCGGACGGACAGGGCCAACACTGAAGCTTTCTTT
CASSRTDRANTEAFF
>13|few|NA|TRBV11-3|TRBJ2-7
TGTGCCAGCAGCACGGACAGTGGGGTCGAGCAGTACTTC
CASSTDSGVEQYF
>15|once|NA|TRBV6-5|TRBJ1-1
TGTGCCAGCAGTCTTTCAGGGACATCTGGCACTGAAGCTTTCTTT
CASSLSGTSGTEAFF
>16|NA|TRBD1|TRBV5-6|TRBJ1-4
TGTGCCAGCAGTTCGGGACAGGGGGGAACTAATGAAAAACTGTTTTTT
CASSSGQGGTNEKLFF
>13|NA|TRBD1|TRBV12-5|TRBJ1-4
TGTGCTAGTGGTTTGGTACCAGGGGGAAAACTGTTTTTT
CASGLVPGGKLFF
>13|NA|NA|TRBV7-3|TRBJ1-1
TGTGCCAGCAGCGCCGGGGGGGGCACTGAAGCTTTCTTT
CASSAGGGTEAFF
>14|NA|NA|TRBV25-1|TRBJ1-4
TGTGCCAGCAGCGACGGGACAAGGGAAAGGAGCAGGTTTTTT
CASSDGTRERSRFF
>15|few|NA|TRBV7-9|TRBJ2-2
TGTGCCAGCAGCCCAGAAGCGGGCTTGGCCGGGGAGCTGTTTTTT
CASSPEAGLAGELFF
>13|NA|NA|TRBV30|TRBJ1-1
TGTGCCTGTTGGGCGGGGGGTAACACTGAAGCTTTCTTT
CACWAGGNTEAFF
>14|few|NA|TRBV9|TRBJ2-2
TGTGCCAGCAGCGTAGTTGCAGAAACCGGGGAGCTGTTTTTT
CASSVVAETGELFF
>16|NA|NA|TRBV15|TRBJ2-2
TGTGCCACCAATCAATTCGGTAAACCGAACACCGGGGAGCTGTTTTTT
CATNQFGKPNTGELFF
>14|once|NA|TRBV29-1|TRBJ2-7
TGCAGCGTTGATATCGGCAGGGTCCCCTACGAGCAGTACTTC
CSVDIGRVPYEQYF
>16|NA|NA|TRBV30|TRBJ1-4
TGTGCCTGGAGTGGAGGGGGGGTCCCAACTAATGAAAAACTGTTTTTT
CAWSGGGVPTNEKLFF
>14|NA|NA|TRBV27|TRBJ2-4
TGTGCCAGCAGTTTTGGTGGAGGCAAAAACATTCAGTACTTC
CASSFGGGKNIQYF
>17|NA|NA|TRBV5-6|TRBJ1-6
TGTGCCAGCAGCTTGCGCGGGCCCAGCTCCTATAATTCACCCCTCCGCTTT
CASSLRGPSSYNSPLRF
>21|NA|NA|TRBV19|TRBJ1-4
TGTGCCAGTAGTATAGGAGGCCCGGGGGGTCTTAGGCCTGCAACTAATGAAAAACTGTTTTTT
CASSIGGPGGLRPATNEKLFF
>13|NA|TRBD1|TRBV5-1|TRBJ1-1
TGCGCCAGCAGCCCATGGACAGGCTCTGAAGCTTTCTTT
CASSPWTGSEAFF
>13|NA|TRBD1|TRBV11-2|TRBJ2-7
TGTGCCAGCAGCCCGGGACAGACCTACGAGCAGTACTTC
CASSPGQTYEQYF
>17|NA|NA|TRBV9|TRBJ2-1
TGTGCCAGCAGCGGAGGACCAGGGGGGAGAGGCCACAATGAGCAGTTCTTC
CASSGGPGGRGHNEQFF
>14|NA|NA|TRBV6-5|TRBJ2-7
TGTGCCAGCACCTTAGGTGGGCAGGGGTACGAGCAGTACTTC
CASTLGGQGYEQYF
>13|NA|NA|TRBV19|TRBJ1-5
TGTGCCAGTAGTTCATGGGGGGAAGGGCCCCAGCATTTT
CASSSWGEGPQHF
>13|few|TRBD1|TRBV9|TRBJ2-7
TGTGCCAGCAGCAGACAGGGGATGAACGAGCAGTACTTC
CASSRQGMNEQYF
>13|NA|NA|TRBV7-2|TRBJ1-1
TGTGCCAGCAGCCCCTACCTGAACACTGAAGCTTTCTTT
CASSPYLNTEAFF
>17|NA|NA|TRBV18|TRBJ2-5
TGTGCCAGCTCACCTCAAGGGCTAGGGGCCTCAGGAGAGACCCAGTACTTC
CASSPQGLGASGETQYF
>17|NA|TRBD1|TRBV7-9|TRBJ2-1
TGTGCCAGCAGCTCCATGTGGGCCCTAGGGACAGACAATGAGCAGTTCTTC
CASSSMWALGTDNEQFF
>13|NA|NA|TRBV7-8|TRBJ1-3
TGTGCCAGCAGCTTAATCTACGGAAACACCATATATTTT
CASSLIYGNTIYF
>14|NA|TRBD1|TRBV7-9|TRBJ1-2
TGTGCCAGCAGCTTAGAGCGACAGGGCTATGGCTACACCTTC
CASSLERQGYGYTF
>16|NA|NA|TRBV6-5|TRBJ2-7
TGTGCCAGCAGTTACTGGGGGGGGACAGGTGCTTACGAGCAGTACTTC
CASSYWGGTGAYEQYF
>15|NA|NA|TRBV5-1|TRBJ2-1
TGCGCCAGCAGCGACCCAGGGGGGACTCACAATGAGCAGTTCTTC
CASSDPGGTHNEQFF
>10|NA|NA|TRBV2|TRBJ1-2
TGTGCCAGCTGGGTGAGGGGCTACACCTTC
CASWVRGYTF
>14|few|TRBD1|TRBV19|TRBJ2-7
TGTGCCAGTAGTACGACAGGGGCCGCATACGAGCAGTACTTC
CASSTTGAAYEQYF
>13|few|NA|TRBV11-3|TRBJ2-1
TGTGCCAGCAGCCCCTCTCAGGGAGGTGAGCAGTTCTTC
CASSPSQGGEQFF
>15|NA|NA|TRBV30|TRBJ2-7
TGTGCCTGGAGTGCCGCGGGATTTGAGTCCTACGAGCAGTACTTC
CAWSAAGFESYEQYF
>17|NA|TRBD1|TRBV19|TRBJ1-2
TGTGCCAGTAGTACCGATCGGGGGACAGATTCAAACTATGGCTACACCTTC
CASSTDRGTDSNYGYTF
>15|NA|NA|TRBV19|TRBJ1-5
TGTGCCAGTACCAGATTGGGGCAGAGCAATCAGCCCCAGCATTTT
CASTRLGQSNQPQHF
>15|NA|NA|TRBV11-2|TRBJ2-7
TGTGCCAGCAGCTTACGGGGTGGACGGGACTACGAGCAGTACTTC
CASSLRGGRDYEQYF
>14|NA|TRBD1|TRBV2|TRBJ2-5
TGTGCCAGCAGTGTATGGACAGGGAGAGAGACCCAGTACTTC
CASSVWTGRETQYF